The 19 T cell receptor beta chains presented below share a single source sample, sequenced in a study of siplizumab effects on memory and regulatory T cells (dated by TCRdb to about 2019). The method behind the library was the immunoSEQ multiplex PCR assay. TCRdb mirrors the immuneACCESS table, restricted to in-frame sequences. Some clones are absent from its copies; in checked studies, under half trace to an unresolved V gene, and the reason for the others is unknown. The sample contains about 20,000 clones, 46% of them found a single time. Nearly 5% of the sample is held by the ten biggest clonotypes. Cells in the mixed lymphocyte reaction were cultured together at 37 degrees C for 6 days. These TCRs' antigens remain unknown. Sequencing input: CFSE-low (dividing) CD4+ T cells sorted from an allogeneic mixed lymphocyte reaction. The receptors shown here come from a human donor in good health; the cells came from an allogeneic mixed lymphocyte reaction.

This chain uses TRBV5-4 with TRBJ2-3, with TRBD2 identical over 8 bases. Germline CDR1 reads SGHNT; CDR2 reads YYREEE (reference sequence). This CDR3 is 15 amino acids long. V lost 2 bases, J lost 4 bases, and 6 bases stayed unmatched. The DNA of the CDR3 is TGTGCCAGCAGCTTATCCGGGGGGGCCCCAGATACGCAGTATTTT. Translating it yields CASSLSGGAPDTQYF. Full variable domain (rest looked up from reference TRBV5-4 and TRBJ2-3): ETGVTQSPTHLIKTRGQQVTLRCSSQSGHNTVSWYQQALGQGPQFIFQYYREEENGRGNFPPRFSGLQFPNYSSELNVNALELDDSALYLCASSLSGGAPDTQYFGPGTRLTVL.

Details on this clone: Other DNA sequences in the same sample also yield this CDR3. V gene TRBV30 combines with J gene TRBJ2-4, with D perhaps given as TRBD1 or TRBD2 (6 bases each). With 4 bases removed from V and 6 bases from J, the gap between germline ends came to 22 bases. Germline loops: CDR1 GTSNPN, CDR2 SVGIG (reference sequence). The CDR3 extends over 16 amino acids. This CDR3 reads CAWTAGGGGTGNIQYF. The CDR3 DNA reads as TGTGCCTGGACCGCGGGTGGGGGCGGGACTGGAAACATTCAGTACTTC.

Only a few counts were recorded for this clone. The chain has TRBV2 and TRBJ2-3; D perhaps matches TRBD1 (6 bases). V dropped 10 bases and J dropped 1 base, with 15 bases sitting between them. The germline V gene has CDR1 SNHLY and CDR2 FYNNEI. This CDR3 has 14 residues. CDR3: CATRKAGGTDTQYF. The CDR3 coding sequence is TGTGCCACCCGAAAGGCAGGGGGCACAGATACGCAGTATTTT.

A few counts support this clone. This chain uses TRBV7-2 with TRBJ2-3, with D perhaps being TRBD1 or TRBD2 (5 bases each). In germline, CDR1 is SGHTA, CDR2 FQGNSA. This CDR3 contains 13 residues. V was trimmed by 4 bases and J by 1 base, leaving 6 bases between them. The CDR3 region has the DNA TGTGCCAGCAGCTGGGACGGCACAGATACGCAGTATTTT. Translation: CASSWDGTDTQYF. The complete variable domain, with remaining parts taken from reference TRBV7-2 and TRBJ2-3, reads GAGVSQSPSNKVTEKGKDVELRCDPISGHTALYWYRQSLGQGLEFLIYFQGNSAPDKSGLPSDRFSAERTGGSVSTLTIQRTQQEDSAVYLCASSWDGTDTQYFGPGTRLTVL.

This clone has more than one count but fewer than ten. This likely comes from a read error, as the CDR3 has no conserved phenylalanine or tryptophan at its end. No DNA is shown, since the ends of the CDR3 on it are uncertain; the CDR3 is the one TCRdb lists. V gene TRBV11-2 combines with J gene TRBJ1-6. The CDR3 extends over 11 residues, inclusive of both ends. CDR1 SGHAT and CDR2 FQNNGV come from the germline V gene. The CDR3 loop is CASSPPRLSSG.

The rearrangement links TRBV9 to TRBJ2-1; 15 nucleotides match TRBD2. This CDR3 region has 18 residues. Losses at the gene ends were 3 bases for V and 9 bases for J; bases not matched to a gene: 13. The germline gives CDR1 SGDLS, CDR2 YYNGEE. CDR3: CASSALGLAGGPMGEQFF. The DNA for the CDR3 is TGTGCCAGCAGCGCCCTAGGACTAGCGGGGGGGCCGATGGGTGAGCAGTTCTTC.

V is TRBV7-2 and J is TRBJ1-1, with 9 bases fitting TRBD1. CDR1 is SGHTA and CDR2 is FQGNSA in the germline V gene. V was clipped by 3 bases and J by 12 bases; unmatched bases: 8. This CDR3 is 13 amino acids long. The CDR3 loop reads CASSFPDRGTTFF. The CDR3 bases are TGTGCCAGCAGCTTCCCCGACAGGGGGACAACTTTCTTT. Drawing the rest from reference TRBV7-2 and TRBJ1-1, the complete variable domain is GAGVSQSPSNKVTEKGKDVELRCDPISGHTALYWYRQSLGQGLEFLIYFQGNSAPDKSGLPSDRFSAERTGGSVSTLTIQRTQQEDSAVYLCASSFPDRGTTFFGQGTRLTVV.

The sample holds a few counts of this clone. The chain recombines TRBV18 with TRBJ1-6, with unresolved D. Trimming removed 1 base at V and 7 bases at J, with 11 bases between. CDR1 KGHSH and CDR2 LQKENI come from the germline V gene. This CDR3 is built from 15 residues. CDR3 sequence: CASSPRVVENSPLHF. CDR3 DNA sequence: TGTGCCAGCTCACCACGGGTGGTCGAAAATTCACCCCTCCACTTT.

V is TRBV21-1 and J is TRBJ2-2; TRBD2, the D gene given by the table, was not confirmed from the DNA. TRBV21-1 is recorded as a pseudogene. CDR3 length: 19 amino acids. DNA of the CDR3: TGTGCCAGCAGCAAACTTGTGGAGCGGGGGGGCCTGGAGACCGGGGAGCTGTTTTTT. Residues: CASSKLVERGGLETGELFF.

This chain links TRBV5-4 with TRBJ1-1, with D uncertain. The CDR3 covers 13 residues. Looked up from germline, CDR1 is SGHNT and CDR2 is YYREEE (reference sequence). Trimming removed 0 bases from V and 6 bases from J, with 9 bases in between. The chain's CDR3 is CASSLGAVPEAFF. CDR3 coding DNA: TGTGCCAGCAGCTTGGGTGCGGTCCCTGAAGCTTTCTTT.

V usage is TRBV7-9 and J usage is TRBJ2-3; 12 bases align to TRBD1. The CDR3 extends over 17 amino acids. Germline trimming cut 5 bases from V and 3 bases from J; bases unmatched to any gene: 9. CDR1 and CDR2 (germline): SEHNR, FQNEAQ (reference sequence). CDR3 in DNA: TGTGCCAGCAGCCCCGGGACAGGGGGCAGGAGTACAGATACGCAGTATTTT. This encodes CASSPGTGGRSTDTQYF. The full variable domain, in which reference TRBV7-9 and TRBJ2-3 provide the parts outside the CDR3, is DTGVSQNPRHKITKRGQNVTFRCDPISEHNRLYWYRQTLGQGPEFLTYFQNEAQLEKSRLLSDRFSAERPKGSFSTLEIQRTEQGDSAMYLCASSPGTGGRSTDTQYFGPGTRLTVL.

V is TRBV27 and J is TRBJ2-5; TRBD2 aligns across 14 bases. The J call is doubtful: the DNA matches TRBJ2-7 better. Germline values: CDR1 MNHEY, CDR2 SMNVEV (reference sequence). The CDR3 has 15 amino acids. CDR3 bases: TGTGCCAGCAGAAGGACTAGCGGGGGGCTCTCCGAGCAGTACTTC. Its translation is CASRRTSGGLSEQYF.

The chain carries TRBV18 and TRBJ1-5; D not resolved. The V end was cut by 0 bases, the J end by 4 bases, with 7 bases between. The germline CDR1 and CDR2 sequences are KGHSH and LQKENI. This CDR3 is 14 amino acids long. The CDR3 DNA sequence: TGTGCCAGCTCACCACCGGGAGGTAATCAGCCCCAGCATTTT. Its protein is CASSPPGGNQPQHF.

The gene calls are TRBV28 and TRBJ2-5; 7 positions agree with TRBD1. The ends lost 5 bases at V and 2 bases at J; junction bases unmatched: 5. CDR3 length: 14 residues. Germline V gene sequence: CDR1 MDHEN, CDR2 SYDVKM. The CDR3 coding sequence is TGTGCCAGCAGTCCCCGGGACAGACAAGAGACCCAGTACTTC. Protein product: CASSPRDRQETQYF.

This clone was observed a handful of times. The chain links TRBV28 to TRBJ2-3; D remains ambiguous. Looked up from germline, CDR1 is MDHEN and CDR2 is SYDVKM. The CDR3 spans 12 residues. V was trimmed by 2 bases and J by 6 bases, leaving 6 bases between them. The CDR3 protein is CASSLLTDTQYF. CDR3 nucleotide sequence: TGTGCCAGCAGTTTACTCACGGATACGCAGTATTTT.

This clone turned up a few times. The V call is TRBV19, the J call TRBJ1-5; no firm D call. Trimming removed 7 bases at V and 9 bases at J, with 10 bases between. This CDR3 is 11 amino acids long. Per the germline V gene, CDR1 is LNHDA and CDR2 is SQIVND (reference sequence). CDR3 protein: CASMENPPQHF. CDR3 DNA sequence: TGTGCCAGTATGGAGAACCCGCCCCAGCATTTT.

The V call is TRBV19, the J call TRBJ2-3; D perhaps matches TRBD1 (5 bases). The CDR3 is 13 residues long. The V end was cut by 8 bases, the J end by 0 bases, with 9 bases between. Germline values: CDR1 LNHDA, CDR2 SQIVND (reference sequence). In DNA, the CDR3 is TGTGCCAGTCGGACACAGAGCACAGATACGCAGTATTTT. This translates into CASRTQSTDTQYF.

V usage is TRBV10-3 and J usage is TRBJ2-7; 9 bases map to TRBD1. CDR1 ENHRY and CDR2 SYGVKD come from the germline V gene. The CDR3 extends over 15 amino acids. The J segment lost 4 bases and the V segment lost 0 bases, leaving 4 bases of the junction unmatched. The CDR3, as DNA: TGTGCCATCAGTGAGTCCGACAGGGGGGTTTACGAGCAGTACTTC. The encoded protein is CAISESDRGVYEQYF.

This clone was detected a few times. The V call is TRBV5-4, the J call TRBJ2-5; the D gene is possibly TRBD1 (5 bases). Trimming took off 0 bases at V and 2 bases at J, with 11 bases between the two ends. The CDR3 runs 15 residues. Per the germline V gene, CDR1 is SGHNT and CDR2 is YYREEE (reference sequence). CDR3 sequence reads: CASSLAQGVQETQYF. The CDR3 region has the DNA TGTGCCAGCAGCTTGGCTCAGGGCGTTCAAGAGACCCAGTACTTC.